Listed here are 9 T cell receptor beta chains from one sample, sequenced in a study of blood T cell repertoires in COVID-19. Repertoires were generated with immunoSEQ multiplex PCR, while TCRdb's copy carries only in-frame clones and drops some. The sample contains roughly 70,000 clones, less than 85% of which appear only once. Sequences were obtained from peripheral blood. These receptors were obtained from a man in his sixties with acute or convalescent COVID-19.

The V and J genes are TRBV7-3 and TRBJ2-1; D is uncertain. Germline values: CDR1 SGHTA, CDR2 FQGTGA. There are 15 residues in the CDR3. The V gene lost 5 bases and the J gene lost 4 bases, with 15 bases spanning the gap. The CDR3 spells CASSPRYSGYNEQFF. The CDR3 nucleotides are TGTGCCAGCAGCCCCCGGTATAGTGGTTACAATGAGCAGTTCTTC.

This clone is categorized as medium-sized. This chain joins TRBV24-1 and TRBJ2-5; the D is unclear. Germline CDR1 and CDR2: KGHDR and SFDVKD. The V gene lost 4 bases and the J gene lost 4 bases, with 3 bases spanning the gap. This CDR3 is 11 amino acids long. CDR3 region: CATSDGETQYF. CDR3 in DNA: TGTGCCACCAGTGACGGAGAGACCCAGTACTTC.

This clone was detected a few times. The rearrangement links TRBV2 to TRBJ1-5, with 7 bases aligning to TRBD1. The CDR3 has 17 residues. Germline CDR1 and CDR2: SNHLY and FYNNEI. The trim removed 1 base at V and 0 bases at J, leaving 6 bases unmatched. CDR3 in DNA: TGTGCCAGCAGTGAAGTTGGACAGGTCCATAGCAATCAGCCCCAGCATTTT. Translating it yields CASSEVGQVHSNQPQHF.

This clone was observed once. The chain carries TRBV20-1 and TRBJ2-1; 9 positions match TRBD1. From germline, CDR1 is DFQATT and CDR2 SNEGSKA (reference sequence). V dropped 3 bases and J dropped 4; count of bases not matched to a gene: 4. The CDR3 is 14 residues long. The CDR3 region has the DNA TGCAGTGCTAGTCGGGGGACAGGGTACAATGAGCAGTTCTTC. This encodes CSASRGTGYNEQFF.

The gene calls are TRBV6-4 and TRBJ2-1; D is undetermined. Per the germline V gene, CDR1 is MRHNA and CDR2 is SNTAGT. This CDR3 is built from 13 residues. V lost 0 bases to trimming and J lost 5 bases, with 5 bases between them. DNA of the CDR3: TGTGCCAGCAGTGACTCGCAGAACAATGAGCAGTTCTTC. Protein product: CASSDSQNNEQFF.

The rearrangement joins TRBV2 to TRBJ2-7; 8 bases align to TRBD1. J lost 5 bases, V lost 8 bases, and 8 bases had no gene match. Germline CDR1 and CDR2: SNHLY and FYNNEI. The CDR3 consists of 13 residues. The CDR3 nucleotides read TGTGCCAGCCGACCTGACAGGGGCCACGAGCAGTACTTC. The encoded protein is CASRPDRGHEQYF.

This clone turned up a few times. The rearrangement uses TRBV28 and TRBJ1-4; 10 nucleotides align to TRBD1. The CDR3 has 13 residues. CDR1 is MDHEN and CDR2 is SYDVKM in the germline V gene. V shed 3 bases, J shed 12 bases, and the junction held 4 bases outside the gene matches. The CDR3 region is CASSLTGGAELFF. The CDR3 nucleotides are TGTGCCAGCAGTTTGACAGGGGGCGCGGAACTGTTTTTT.

This clone was seen a handful of times. The CDR3 loop reads CASSVSSGITYEQYF. The CDR3 DNA is TGCGCCAGCAGCGTCTCAAGCGGGATCACCTACGAGCAGTACTTC. The V gene is TRBV5-1, the J gene TRBJ2-7; 7 nucleotides agree with TRBD2. The junction had 9 bases not matched to a gene; V was cut back by 4 bases and J by 2 bases. The CDR3 loop spans 15 amino acids. CDR1 is SGHRS, CDR2 YFSETQ, per germline.

The chain carries TRBV21-1 and TRBJ2-5; TRBD1, the table's D call, lacks a check against the DNA. TRBV21-1 is shown as a pseudogene. The CDR3 is 21 amino acids. The CDR3 loop is CASSPRDGARGTQKQQETQYF. The CDR3 DNA reads as TGTGCCAGCAGCCCCCGTGACGGGGCCAGGGGCACCCAAAAACAACAAGAGACCCAGTACTTC.